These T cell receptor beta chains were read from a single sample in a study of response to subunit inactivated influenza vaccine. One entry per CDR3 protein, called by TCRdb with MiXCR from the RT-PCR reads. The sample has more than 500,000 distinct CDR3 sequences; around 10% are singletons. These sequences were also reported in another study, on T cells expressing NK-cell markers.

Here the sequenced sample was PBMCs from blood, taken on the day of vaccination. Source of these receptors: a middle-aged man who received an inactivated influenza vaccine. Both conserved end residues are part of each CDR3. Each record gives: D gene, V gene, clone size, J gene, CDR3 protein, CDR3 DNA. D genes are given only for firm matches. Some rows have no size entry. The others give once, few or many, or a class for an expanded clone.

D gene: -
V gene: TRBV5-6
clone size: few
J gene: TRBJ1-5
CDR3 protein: CASSWGSQPQHF
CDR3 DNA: TGTGCCAGCAGCTGGGGGTCCCAGCCCCAGCATTTT

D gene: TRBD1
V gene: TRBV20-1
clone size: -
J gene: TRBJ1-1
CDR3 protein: CSAQTGVLTEAFF
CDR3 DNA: TGCAGTGCCCAAACAGGGGTACTCACTGAAGCTTTCTTT

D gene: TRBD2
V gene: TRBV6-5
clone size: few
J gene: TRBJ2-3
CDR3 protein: CASSYFASGSADTQYF
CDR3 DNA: TGTGCCAGCAGTTACTTCGCTAGCGGGAGTGCAGATACGCAGTATTTT

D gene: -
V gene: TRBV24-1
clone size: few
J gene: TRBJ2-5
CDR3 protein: CATSENGKETQYF
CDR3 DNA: TGTGCCACCAGTGAGAACGGGAAAGAGACCCAGTACTTC

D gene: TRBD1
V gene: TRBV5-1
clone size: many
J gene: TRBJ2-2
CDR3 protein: CASSPGQGNTGELFF
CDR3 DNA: TGCGCCAGCAGCCCCGGACAGGGGAACACCGGGGAGCTGTTTTTT

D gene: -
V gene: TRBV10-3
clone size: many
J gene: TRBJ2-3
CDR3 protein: CAISERESSTDTQYF
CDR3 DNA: TGTGCCATCAGTGAGAGGGAGTCTAGCACAGATACGCAGTATTTT

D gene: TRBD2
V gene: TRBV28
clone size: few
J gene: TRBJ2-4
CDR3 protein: CASSQTGTSGRWAKNIQYF
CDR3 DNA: TGTGCCAGCAGCCAAACCGGGACTAGCGGGAGATGGGCCAAAAACATTCAGTACTTC

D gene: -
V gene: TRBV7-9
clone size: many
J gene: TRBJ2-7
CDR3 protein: CASSLVGISYEQYF
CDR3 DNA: TGTGCCAGCAGCTTAGTGGGGATCTCCTACGAGCAGTACTTC

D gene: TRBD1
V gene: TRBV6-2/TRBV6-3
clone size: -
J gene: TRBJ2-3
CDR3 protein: CASKDRGVTDTHYF
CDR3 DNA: TGTGCCAGCAAGGACAGGGGGGTAACAGATACGCATTATTTT

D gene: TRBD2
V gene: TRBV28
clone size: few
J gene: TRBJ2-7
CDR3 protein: CASSRGGTRRDEQYF
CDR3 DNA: TGTGCCAGCAGTCGCGGGGGGACTAGGCGCGACGAGCAGTACTTC

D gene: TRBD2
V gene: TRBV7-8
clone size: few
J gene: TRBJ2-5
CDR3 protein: CASSLGGPSGGGQETQYF
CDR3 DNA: TGTGCCAGCAGCTTAGGCGGTCCTAGCGGGGGAGGGCAAGAGACCCAGTACTTC

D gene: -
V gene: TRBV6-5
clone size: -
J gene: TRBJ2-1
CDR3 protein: CASSYRGIDNNEQFF
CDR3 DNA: TGTGCCAGCAGTTACAGGGGTATCGATAACAATGAGCAGTTCTTC

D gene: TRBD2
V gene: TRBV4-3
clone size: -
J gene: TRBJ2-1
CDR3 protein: CASSQDLEREAYNEQFF
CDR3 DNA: TGCGCCAGCAGCCAAGATCTTGAGCGGGAGGCCTACAATGAGCAGTTCTTC

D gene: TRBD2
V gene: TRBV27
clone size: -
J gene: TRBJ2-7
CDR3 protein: CASSLAGLGGYEQYF
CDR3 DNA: TGTGCCAGCAGTCTAGCGGGACTAGGGGGCTACGAGCAGTACTTC

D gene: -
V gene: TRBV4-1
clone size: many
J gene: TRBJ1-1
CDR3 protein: CASSQVVGNTEAFF
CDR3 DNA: TGCGCCAGCAGCCAAGTTGTAGGGAACACTGAAGCTTTCTTT